The clone carrying this T cell receptor beta chain showed up just a few times. Its antigen is still unknown. This sample is part of a study of CD8 T cells in ankylosing spondylitis. General study findings and limits: A TCR beta motif of eight highly homologous variants appeared characteristic of ankylosing spondylitis blood. In synovial fluid and blood from reactive arthritis, some motif variants were previously reported.

Germline values: CDR1 SGHRS, CDR2 YFSETQ. The length of the CDR3 is 15 residues. The V end lost 0 bases, the J end lost 0 bases, and 9 bases lay between the germline ends. TCRdb re-called the 5' RACE reads through MiXCR, storing one row per CDR3 protein. The sample consists of hundreds of thousands of distinct CDR3 sequences, 10% to 15% of them appearing once. The sample consisted of blood, either unsorted or a sorted T cell fraction (not recorded which). The clonotype comes from a male donor with ankylosing spondylitis. The chain recombines TRBV5-1 with TRBJ1-1; D perhaps matches TRBD1 (5 bases). The CDR3 region is CASSLGTWMNTEAFF. The CDR3 DNA follows: TGCGCCAGCAGCTTGGGGACATGGATGAACACTGAAGCTTTCTTT.